The clone carrying this TCR beta chain was recorded once. This sample is drawn from a study of blood T cell repertoires in COVID-19. Turning to the study itself: The United States, Italy and Spain were the sources of the acute and convalescent COVID-19 samples. T cells, B-cell-depleted T cells, or PBMCs supplied cDNA or gDNA.

Authors' data handling: Reference gene primers were amplified, and this amplification served to estimate nucleated cell counts. Assay used: immunoSEQ multiplex PCR; TCRdb lists only in-frame clones, some missing. V, J and clone size derive from that table, while D and trimming were established from the DNA sequence. Of roughly 97,000 clones listed, around nine tenths are singletons. The sequence came from a human donor in a cohort sampled during active COVID-19. Sequenced: peripheral blood.

The CDR3 loop reads CASSAGGTNTEAFF. The CDR3 coding sequence is TGCGCCAGCAGTGCGGGGGGGACGAACACTGAAGCTTTCTTT. The rearrangement links TRBV10-1 to TRBJ1-1; weak D call: TRBD1 (5 bases). The CDR3 runs 14 residues. Germline-derived CDR1 and CDR2 are WNHNN and SYGVQD (reference sequence). Trimming removed 4 bases from V and 1 base from J, with 10 bases in between.